The 22 T cell receptor beta chains given below trace back to one sample, sequenced in a study of T cell clonotyping in hematopoietic cell transplantation. This table comes from immunoSEQ multiplex PCR, and its TCRdb copy is limited to in-frame clones, with some not included. This sample has 70,000 or so clones, with approximately 94% found just once. The source material was peripheral blood mononuclear cells. The source is a man aged 50 or older in good health. Some clones in this sample may be carry-over from other donors' samples.

In DNA form, the CDR3 reads TGTGCCAGCAGTTTGACAGGCTCCAGCACAGATACGCAGTATTTT. It encodes CASSLTGSSTDTQYF. The chain links TRBV7-3 to TRBJ2-3; D possibly corresponds to TRBD1 (6 bases). The CDR3 length is 15 residues. Germline loops: CDR1 SGHTA, CDR2 FQGTGA. The ends were cut back, 6 bases at V and 0 bases at J, with 13 bases in the middle.

The CDR3 protein is CASSLGTGNNEQFF. The CDR3 DNA is TGTGCCAGCAGCTTAGGGACAGGGAACAATGAGCAGTTCTTC. V gene TRBV7-3 combines with J gene TRBJ2-1, with 9 bases fitting TRBD1. V gave up 2 bases and J gave up 5 bases; unmatched junction bases: 1. Germline V gene sequence: CDR1 SGHTA, CDR2 FQGTGA. The CDR3 consists of 14 residues.

J is TRBJ1-4 and V is TRBV27; D possibly corresponds to TRBD1 (5 bases). CDR3 length: 14 residues. Between the trimmed V and J ends, which lost 4 bases and 6 bases, there was a span of 12 bases. Germline V CDR1 and CDR2: MNHEY, SMNVEV (reference sequence). The CDR3 DNA reads as TGTGCCAGCAGTTCAGCGGGGCTGGATGAAAAACTGTTTTTT. Translation gives CASSSAGLDEKLFF.

The chain couples TRBV6-1 to TRBJ2-3; 9 bases align to TRBD1. The CDR3 is made up of 15 amino acids. V was pared by 4 bases and J by 4 bases, with 6 bases of the junction left unmatched. The germline CDR1 and CDR2 sequences are MNHNS and SASEGT. The CDR3 region is CASSVRGQGPDTQYF. The CDR3 nucleotides are TGTGCCAGCAGTGTCAGGGGACAGGGTCCAGATACGCAGTATTTT.

The J gene is TRBJ2-6, the V gene TRBV7-2; no firm D call. The CDR3 has 15 residues. The germline V gene encodes CDR1 SGHTA and CDR2 FQGNSA. Trimming removed 5 bases from V and 0 bases from J, with 8 bases in between. In DNA, the CDR3 is TGTGCCAGCAGCCTAAAAGCCTCTGGGGCCAACGTCCTGACTTTC. Amino acid sequence: CASSLKASGANVLTF.

The CDR3 sequence: CASSLRTGAQETQYF. Here the CDR3 DNA reads TGTGCCAGCAGCTTAAGGACAGGGGCCCAAGAGACCCAGTACTTC. This chain links TRBV7-6 with TRBJ2-5; 9 bases map to TRBD1. CDR3 length: 15 amino acids. Germline loops: CDR1 SGHVS, CDR2 FNYEAQ. Trimming cost V 2 bases and J 1 base; bases outside gene matches: 2. Looking up the rest from reference TRBV7-6 and TRBJ2-5 gives the full variable domain: GAGVSQSPRYKVTKRGQDVALRCDPISGHVSLYWYRQALGQGPEFLTYFNYEAQQDKSGLPNDRFSAERPEGSISTLTIQRTEQRDSAMYRCASSLRTGAQETQYFGPGTRLLVL.

Here the CDR3 DNA reads TGTGCCAGCAGTTCTCCGACTAGCGGGGATTACAATGAGCAGTTCTTC. Translating gives CASSSPTSGDYNEQFF. The chain is built from TRBV28 and TRBJ2-1; 11 bases line up with TRBD2. The trim removed 4 bases at V and 4 bases at J, leaving 6 bases unmatched. Germline V CDR1 and CDR2: MDHEN, SYDVKM. This CDR3 has 16 residues.

V and J are TRBV4-1 and TRBJ1-5; D call uncertain. This CDR3 has 17 residues. CDR1 and CDR2 from the germline V gene are MGHRA and YSYEKL. V gave up 1 base and J gave up 0 bases, with 13 bases separating them. For the CDR3, the DNA is TGCGCCAGCAGCCAAGGTTTCGCACCCCATAGCAATCAGCCCCAGCATTTT. It specifies CASSQGFAPHSNQPQHF.

The chain combines TRBV12-5 with TRBJ1-2; 7 bases are a match to TRBD1. This CDR3 spans 17 amino acids. The ends lost 0 bases at V and 6 bases at J; junction bases unmatched: 13. Looked up from germline, CDR1 is LGHNT and CDR2 is FRNRAP. CDR3 region: CASGLVLSGQARHGYTF. In nucleotides, the CDR3 is TGTGCTAGTGGTTTGGTACTTTCCGGACAGGCACGACATGGCTACACCTTC.

The rearrangement links TRBV2 to TRBJ2-7; 7 bases fit TRBD1. The CDR3 has 14 residues. The ends lost 6 bases at V and 2 bases at J; junction bases unmatched: 7. Germline CDR1 and CDR2: SNHLY and FYNNEI. The CDR3 region has the DNA TGTGCCAGCAGCACACAGGGGCTAACCTACGAGCAGTACTTC. This sequence encodes CASSTQGLTYEQYF.

The chain is built from TRBV4-1 and TRBJ2-3, with TRBD2 matching 13 bases. V gave up 3 bases and J gave up 2 bases; unmatched junction bases: 8. Germline V CDR1 and CDR2: MGHRA, YSYEKL. There are 18 residues in the CDR3. The CDR3 loop reads CASSQGTSGADYTDTQYF. The CDR3 DNA is TGCGCCAGCAGCCAGGGGACTAGCGGGGCGGACTACACAGATACGCAGTATTTT.

V is TRBV29-1 and J is TRBJ2-7; no firm D call. Germline lookup yields CDR1 SQVTM and CDR2 ANQGSEA. V lost 4 bases, J lost 2 bases, and 6 bases lay in between. The CDR3 loop spans 11 amino acids. CDR3 DNA: TGCAGCGTTGGTAGGGCCTACGAGCAGTACTTC. Translating it yields CSVGRAYEQYF.

The chain recombines TRBV13 with TRBJ1-1, with 9 bases fitting TRBD1. The V segment lost 5 bases and the J segment 6 bases; nucleotides outside the gene matches: 4. The germline V gene encodes CDR1 PRHDT and CDR2 FYEKMQ (reference sequence). The CDR3 covers 13 residues. The CDR3 DNA follows: TGTGCCAGCAGCGAGGGACAGGGCCCTGAAGCTTTCTTT. Translated: CASSEGQGPEAFF.

DNA for the CDR3: TGTGCCAGCAGCTTCGTGGGGACAACGTCTGAAGCTTTCTTT. Residues: CASSFVGTTSEAFF. J is TRBJ1-1 and V is TRBV13; TRBD1 is a possible D gene (6 bases). The germline gives CDR1 PRHDT, CDR2 FYEKMQ (reference sequence). Trimming shortened V by 3 bases and J by 6 bases, and 14 bases separated the two germline ends. This CDR3 contains 14 residues.

The chain links TRBV29-1 to TRBJ1-5, with D unresolved. V lost 4 bases, J lost 2 bases, and 15 bases lay in between. This CDR3 is built from 15 residues. Germline CDR1 and CDR2: SQVTM and ANQGSEA. The CDR3 loop is CSVGGPVSGNQPQHF. The CDR3 nucleotides read TGCAGCGTTGGAGGCCCAGTGAGTGGCAATCAGCCCCAGCATTTT.

The V call is TRBV6-5, the J call TRBJ2-3; D gene uncertain. Trimming stripped 3 bases from V and 6 bases from J, with 16 bases between. This CDR3 contains 15 residues. CDR1 MNHEY and CDR2 SVGAGI come from the germline V gene. CDR3 sequence: CASSYLQQPVDTQYF. In nucleotides, the CDR3 is TGTGCCAGCAGTTATCTGCAACAACCGGTTGATACGCAGTATTTT.

The rearrangement uses TRBV27 and TRBJ2-7, with TRBD1 matching over 7 bases. The germline V gene has CDR1 MNHEY and CDR2 SMNVEV (reference sequence). V lost 5 bases to trimming and J lost 4 bases; unmatched junction nucleotides: 5. The CDR3 length is 13 residues. The CDR3 here is CASSRDSGYEQYF. The CDR3, as DNA: TGTGCCAGCAGTCGGGACAGTGGGTACGAGCAGTACTTC.

The chain carries TRBV2 and TRBJ1-1; D is uncertain. Germline CDR1 reads SNHLY; CDR2 reads FYNNEI. The length of the CDR3 is 15 residues. Deletions cut 3 bases from V and 8 bases from J, with 19 bases between. CDR3 sequence: CASSEGSVAPDEAFF. The CDR3 DNA follows: TGTGCCAGCAGTGAGGGTTCGGTCGCACCGGACGAAGCTTTCTTT.

The gene calls are TRBV9 and TRBJ1-4, with TRBD1 identical over 9 bases. Germline-derived CDR1 and CDR2 are SGDLS and YYNGEE. Trimming cost V 5 bases and J 3 bases; bases outside gene matches: 5. The CDR3 covers 15 residues. The CDR3 spells CASSEQGASNEKLFF. CDR3 DNA: TGTGCCAGCAGTGAACAGGGGGCGTCTAATGAAAAACTGTTTTTT.

The chain couples TRBV5-4 to TRBJ1-1; 8 positions match TRBD1. The CDR3 extends over 14 amino acids. The V segment lost 5 bases and the J segment 5 bases; nucleotides outside the gene matches: 8. The germline CDR1 and CDR2 sequences are SGHNT and YYREEE (reference sequence). The CDR3 reads CASSDQGAGTEAFF. CDR3 nucleotides: TGTGCCAGCAGTGACCAGGGGGCCGGTACTGAAGCTTTCTTT.

This sequence joins TRBV10-3 and TRBJ2-7, with D possibly being TRBD2 (6 bases). This CDR3 has 14 amino acids. Per germline, CDR1 ENHRY and CDR2 SYGVKD. V dropped 4 bases and J dropped 2 bases, with 12 bases sitting between them. This chain's CDR3 is CAISGGTEPYEQYF. CDR3 bases: TGTGCCATCAGTGGCGGGACGGAACCCTACGAGCAGTACTTC.

This clone came up once. This rearrangement joins TRBV7-2 to TRBJ2-5; 8 bases align to TRBD2. The length of the CDR3 is 17 residues. Germline CDR1 and CDR2: SGHTA and FQGNSA. Losses at the gene ends were 2 bases for V and 1 base for J; bases not matched to a gene: 9. This CDR3 reads CASSLFERAGVQETQYF. DNA for the CDR3: TGTGCCAGCAGCTTATTTGAAAGAGCGGGGGTCCAAGAGACCCAGTACTTC.